This TCR beta chain was identified in a study of T cells expressing NK-cell markers. Study-wide context: Sequencing covered eight donors, seven HCMV-seropositive and one seronegative. Whole-study results and caveats: Dominant NKG2C+ clonotypes accounted for roughly 1.0-8% of CD8+ T cells in six donors. Whether the expanded NKG2C+ T cell clones recognized HCMV remained unclear.

Notes on this clonotype: No antigen is known for it.

Following a re-call of the 5' RACE reads, TCRdb has one entry per CDR3 protein and lacks DNA. This listing includes about half a million distinct CDR3 sequences. From germline, CDR1 is MNHEY and CDR2 SVGAGI. This CDR3 contains 15 residues. This TCR came from a woman aged 50 to 60 in good health. V is TRBV6-5 and J is TRBJ1-5; TCRdb returns TRBD1, unconfirmable since there is no DNA. Sequencing was performed on blood T cells: a sorted CD56 or NKG2C T cell subset, CD4+ or CD8+ T cells, or bulk PBMC T cells (not recorded which). CDR3 sequence: CASSVRDRDNQPQHF.